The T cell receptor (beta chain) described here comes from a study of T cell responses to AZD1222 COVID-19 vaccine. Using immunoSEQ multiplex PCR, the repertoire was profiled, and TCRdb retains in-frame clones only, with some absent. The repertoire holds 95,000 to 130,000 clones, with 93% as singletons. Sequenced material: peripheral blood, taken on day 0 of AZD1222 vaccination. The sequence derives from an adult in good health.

The CDR3 is CASSLKTSGRVGAKNIQYF. CDR3 nucleotides: TGTGCCAGCAGTTTAAAGACTAGCGGGAGGGTTGGGGCCAAAAACATTCAGTACTTC. This rearrangement joins TRBV28 to TRBJ2-4, with 14 bases that match TRBD2. This CDR3 comprises 19 residues. The V gene end was trimmed by 2 bases and the J gene end by 1 base; junction bases not matched to a gene: 7. Germline V CDR1 and CDR2: MDHEN, SYDVKM.